Reported below is one TCR beta chain. Its cognate antigen is unknown. Different DNA sequences within this sample yield the same CDR3. This sample stems from a study of T cell responses to AZD1222 COVID-19 vaccine. Study outcomes and limitations: Reports indicate that nearly half of spike-specific TCRs are directed at unmutated variant regions. At baseline, just a handful of AZD1222 recipients tested seropositive. Scientists sampled the repertoires only once the peak T cell response had passed.

Libraries were prepared by immunoSEQ multiplex PCR; TCRdb keeps only in-frame clonotypes and omits some of them. The sample lists some 150,000 clones; approximately 89% were seen once. The junction had 6 bases not matched to a gene; V was cut back by 3 bases and J by 7 bases. Looked up from germline, CDR1 is GTSNPN and CDR2 is SVGIG (reference sequence). There are 15 residues in the CDR3. The material sequenced was peripheral blood, taken on day 0 of MenACWY control vaccination. The sequence came from an adult in good health. The V call is TRBV30, the J call TRBJ1-6, with 10 positions matching TRBD1. CDR3 coding DNA: TGTGCCTGGAGCGGACCGGGACAGGGGAATTCACCCCTCCACTTT. It translates to CAWSGPGQGNSPLHF. The full variable domain, with the rest looked up from reference TRBV30 and TRBJ1-6, is SQTIHQWPATLVQPVGSPLSLECTVEGTSNPNLYWYRQAAGRGLQLLFYSVGIGQISSEVPQNLSASRPQDRQFILSSKKLLLSDSGFYLCAWSGPGQGNSPLHFGNGTRLTVT.